Included here is one TCR beta chain sequence, with context. Its antigen is still unknown. No much larger clonotype is one base removed from it; base qualities were not supplied. These data belong to a study of blood T cell repertoires in COVID-19 (dated by TCRdb to 2018 to 2021). Regarding the complete study: The collaborator samples originated in the United States, Italy and Spain and spanned the acute and convalescent phases of COVID-19. The material from the prospective study consisted of cDNA or gDNA derived from T cells, B-cell-depleted T cells, or PBMCs. Deeply sampled blood TCRbeta repertoires from subjects exposed to, actively infected with, or recovered from COVID-19 were included in the dataset. A freely available public database, intended as a resource for researchers studying the immune response to SARS-CoV-2, is where the repertoires were released. Samples came from the ongoing ImmuneRACE study (first 160 participants) plus 1,254 subjects from 6 global collaborators. Sample metadata almost always included a de-identified subject ID, COVID-19 status, age in years and sex. HLA class I and class II types, where available, came from metadata supplied by the sample provider rather than from assay-based typing.

Study-wide conclusions, independent of this receptor: The amount of clinical and demographic metadata varied by source and participant and was provided uncurated.

V sheds 7 bases and J sheds 3 bases, leaving 10 bases between their ends. Taken from cysteine to phenylalanine, the CDR3 has 14 residues. Only the CDR3 region is kept as DNA, spanning 42 bases read in frame from base 1. According to the germline V gene (reference sequence), CDR1 reads LNHDA and CDR2 reads SQIVND. TCRbeta CDR3 regions were amplified from genomic DNA using the immunoSEQ Assay, a bias-controlled multiplex PCR. Concerning the study's data processing: The number of nucleated cells in each sample was estimated from the amplification of reference gene primers within the assay. To quantify the absolute abundance of each unique TCRbeta CDR3 rearrangement, sequence reads were collapsed and filtered. For each sample, productive Simpson clonality was calculated as the square root of Simpson's diversity index across productive rearrangements. In TCRdb, the immuneACCESS table is reduced to in-frame sequences with V and J assigned. These tables do not hold every clone; where another copy was compared, an unresolved V gene accounts for under half, and the others remain unexplained. D and trimming come from the DNA, and the V and J calls and clone size come from that table. The sample yields some 50,000 clones; about 85% were counted once. The ten top clones hold about 2.7% of the sample.

Each collaborating institution followed its own protocols to collect whole blood in K2EDTA tubes. Collaborator samples were shipped for TCRbeta analysis as frozen whole blood, isolated PBMCs, or DNA extracted from either sample type. The chain joins TRBV19 to TRBJ1-6; no D gene call is confident. The sequenced material came from peripheral blood. This clonotype originated in a middle-aged man with acute or convalescent COVID-19. The CDR3 loop reads CASTEGDYNSPLHF. In nucleotides, the sequence is TGTGCCAGTACGGAGGGTGACTATAATTCACCCCTCCACTTT.